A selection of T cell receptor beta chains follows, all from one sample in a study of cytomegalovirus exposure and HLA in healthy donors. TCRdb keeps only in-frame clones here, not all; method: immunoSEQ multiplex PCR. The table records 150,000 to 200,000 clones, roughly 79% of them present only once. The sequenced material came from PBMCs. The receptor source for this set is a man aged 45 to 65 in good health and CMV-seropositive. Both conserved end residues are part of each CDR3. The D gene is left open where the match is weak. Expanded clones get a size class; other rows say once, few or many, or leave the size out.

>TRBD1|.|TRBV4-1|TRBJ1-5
TGCGCCAGCAGAGAGGGACAGGCTAGCAATCAGCCCCAGCATTTT
CASREGQASNQPQHF
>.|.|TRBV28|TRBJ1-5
TGTGCCAGCACCAACGCGATCTTGGATCAGCCCCAGCATTTT
CASTNAILDQPQHF
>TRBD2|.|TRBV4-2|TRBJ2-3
TGTGCCAGCAGCCATGGTAGCGGGGAGAGCACAGATACGCAGTATTTT
CASSHGSGESTDTQYF
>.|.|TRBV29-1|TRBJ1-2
TGCAGCGTTGCCGCGGTATATGGCTACACCTTC
CSVAAVYGYTF
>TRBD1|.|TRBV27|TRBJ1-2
TGTGCCAGCAGTTTATTGGGACAGGGGGGGGGTGGCTACACCTTC
CASSLLGQGGGGYTF
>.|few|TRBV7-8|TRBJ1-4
TGTGCCAGCAGCTTAGCCCACAAAGACAGAAGCCTCTTTTTT
CASSLAHKDRSLFF
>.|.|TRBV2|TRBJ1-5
TGTGCCAGCAGGAGGATTGGCCCTACAGGATCAGGACAGCCCCAGCATTTT
CASRRIGPTGSGQPQHF
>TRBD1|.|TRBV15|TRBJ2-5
TGTGCCACCAGCACAAAGGGACAGAGACAAGAGACCCAGTACTTC
CATSTKGQRQETQYF
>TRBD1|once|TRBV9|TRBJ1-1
TGTGCCAGCAGCGCCGGGCTCGGACAGGGGACCCATGAAGCTTTCTTT
CASSAGLGQGTHEAFF
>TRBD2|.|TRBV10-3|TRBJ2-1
TGTGCCATCAGTGGACTTCTAGCGGAGTACTACAATGAGCAGTTCTTC
CAISGLLAEYYNEQFF
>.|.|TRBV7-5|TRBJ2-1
TGTGCCAGAAGCTTCCCGGGACTAGCCTACAATGAGCAGTTCTTC
CARSFPGLAYNEQFF
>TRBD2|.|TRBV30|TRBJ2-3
TGTGCCTGGAGCCGGCTAGCGGGGGGGACCACAGATACGCAGTATTTT
CAWSRLAGGTTDTQYF
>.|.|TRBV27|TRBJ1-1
TGTGCCAGCAGACACCTAAGACAGCAAAAGAACACTGAAGCTTTCTTT
CASRHLRQQKNTEAFF
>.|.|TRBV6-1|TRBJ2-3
TGTGCCAGCAGTGCTTCAGATTATACGCAGTATTTT
CASSASDYTQYF
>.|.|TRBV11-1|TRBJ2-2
TGTGCCAGCAGCCTCGACAGAGACACCGGGGAGCTGTTTTTT
CASSLDRDTGELFF
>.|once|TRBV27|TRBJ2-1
TGTGCCAGCAGTTCCCGGGACACAACCTACAATGAGCAGTTCTTC
CASSSRDTTYNEQFF
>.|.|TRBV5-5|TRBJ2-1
TGTGCCAGCAGCCCCAGTTTGAATGAGCAGTTCTTC
CASSPSLNEQFF
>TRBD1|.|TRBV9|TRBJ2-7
TGTGCCAGCAGCGTAGGAAATGGAGGTCAGGGGGTTATCGAGCAGTACTTC
CASSVGNGGQGVIEQYF
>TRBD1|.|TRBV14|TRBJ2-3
TGTGCCAGCAGCCAAGATTGGGGACAGGTAGCAGATACGCAGTATTTT
CASSQDWGQVADTQYF
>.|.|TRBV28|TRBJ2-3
TGTGCCACCACCTGTTCTAGCCCCACAGTAATTTGCCTATCAGATACGCAGTATTTT
CATTCSSPTVICLSDTQYF
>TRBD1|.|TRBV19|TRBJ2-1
TGTGCCAGTAGGGCACCGGGACAGGGCTCGGGCAATGAGCAGTTCTTC
CASRAPGQGSGNEQFF
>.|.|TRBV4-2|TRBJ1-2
TGTGCCAGCAGCCCCCATTCGTCGGAGGACTATGGCTACACCTTC
CASSPHSSEDYGYTF
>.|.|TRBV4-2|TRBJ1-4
TGTGCCAGCAGCCAAGATATAGGGTCGGGGAATGAAAAACTGTTTTTT
CASSQDIGSGNEKLFF
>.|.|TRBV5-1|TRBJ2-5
TGCGCCAGCAGAGGGGCAGAGGAGACCCAGTACTTC
CASRGAEETQYF
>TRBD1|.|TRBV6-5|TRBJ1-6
TGTGCCAGCAGTTTGACAGGGGAGGGTTCACCCCTCCACTTT
CASSLTGEGSPLHF
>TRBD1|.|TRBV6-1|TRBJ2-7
TGTGCCAGCAGCCCTTCCGGGACAGGGGAATTCGAGCAGTACTTC
CASSPSGTGEFEQYF
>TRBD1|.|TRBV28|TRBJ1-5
TGTGCCAGCAGTCCAAGGACAGGGGGCGCTGTTTATAGCAATCAGCCCCAGCATTTT
CASSPRTGGAVYSNQPQHF
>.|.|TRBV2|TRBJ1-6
TGTGCCAGCAGTCTACAGTATAATTCACCCCTCCACTTT
CASSLQYNSPLHF
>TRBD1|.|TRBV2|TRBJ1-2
TGTGCCAGCAGCGGATCCGACAGGGGAGGGTATGGCTACACCTTC
CASSGSDRGGYGYTF
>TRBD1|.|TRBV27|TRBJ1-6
TGTGCCAGCAGTTTCGGACAGGGAAATTCACCCCTCCACTTT
CASSFGQGNSPLHF
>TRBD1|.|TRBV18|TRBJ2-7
TGTGCCAGCTCACGGGGACAGGGGGCGCCGTACGAGCAGTACTTC
CASSRGQGAPYEQYF
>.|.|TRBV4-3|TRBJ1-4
TGCGCCAGCAGCCAAGGGACAGCCAGTAATGAAAAACTGTTTTTT
CASSQGTASNEKLFF
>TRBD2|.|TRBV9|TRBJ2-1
TGTGCCAGCAGCGTAGGTCTCCGGGGGGACTACAATGAGCAGTTCTTC
CASSVGLRGDYNEQFF
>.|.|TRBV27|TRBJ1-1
TGTGCCAGCAAAAGCGTGAACACTGAAGCTTTCTTT
CASKSVNTEAFF
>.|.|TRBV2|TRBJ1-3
TGTGCCAGCTCCCGGGACTACTCTGGAAACACCATATATTTT
CASSRDYSGNTIYF
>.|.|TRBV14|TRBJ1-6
TGTGCCAGCAGCCAAGGGGCGGGGGGCAAGCCCCTCCACTTT
CASSQGAGGKPLHF
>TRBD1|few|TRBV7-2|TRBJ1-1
TGTGCCAGCAGCTCGGGCCGGGACAGTCTAGAAGCTTTCTTT
CASSSGRDSLEAFF
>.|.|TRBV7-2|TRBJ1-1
TGTGCCAGCAGCTATGGAGGGTCAAACACTGAAGCTTTCTTT
CASSYGGSNTEAFF
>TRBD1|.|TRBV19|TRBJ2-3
TGTGCCAGTAGCCGATCACAGGGGGCGCCGTGGGATACGCAGTATTTT
CASSRSQGAPWDTQYF
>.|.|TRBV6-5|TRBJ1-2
TGTGCCAGCAGACCGACAGCCAAGGGTTATGGCTACACCTTC
CASRPTAKGYGYTF